This passage covers 2 T cell receptor beta chains from one sample sequenced in a study of CD8+ T cells in alopecia areata (dated by TCRdb to 2017 to 2018). The library was obtained by the immunoSEQ multiplex PCR assay. RNA was extracted from all samples and reverse transcribed into cDNA as template for TCR sequencing. TCRdb stores this immuneACCESS table with in-frame sequences only. Part of the clones is absent; in the studies checked, under half of the shortfall reflects unresolved V genes, and no reason is known for the rest. This sample holds fewer than 350,000 clones; roughly 50% were observed only once. The leading ten clones occupy under 2% of the sample. The time point label here, explained by the study, means: 20 to 30 weeks on oral tofacitinib. In the paper's terms, the treatment or condition label means: oral pan-JAK inhibitor, 5-10 mg twice daily. Sequenced here: CD4+ T cells sorted from blood, sampled at week 24, from a patient treated with tofacitinib. The receptors derive from a human donor with alopecia areata.

The rearrangement links TRBV30 to TRBJ1-4; D ambiguous. V was trimmed by 2 bases and J by 4 bases, leaving 11 bases between them. Germline lookup yields CDR1 GTSNPN and CDR2 SVGIG (reference sequence). CDR3 length: 14 amino acids. The CDR3: CAWSPGQVNEKLFF. The CDR3 region has the DNA TGTGCCTGGAGTCCCGGGCAGGTTAATGAAAAACTGTTTTTT.

This clone was observed a handful of times. DNA of the CDR3: TGCGCCAGCAGCCGACTAGCGGGGGACAATGAGCAGTTCTTC. This translates into CASSRLAGDNEQFF. The chain combines TRBV4-1 with TRBJ2-1; 12 bases match TRBD2. CDR1 MGHRA and CDR2 YSYEKL come from the germline V gene. The CDR3 runs 14 residues. J lost 5 bases, V lost 4 bases, and 0 bases had no gene match.